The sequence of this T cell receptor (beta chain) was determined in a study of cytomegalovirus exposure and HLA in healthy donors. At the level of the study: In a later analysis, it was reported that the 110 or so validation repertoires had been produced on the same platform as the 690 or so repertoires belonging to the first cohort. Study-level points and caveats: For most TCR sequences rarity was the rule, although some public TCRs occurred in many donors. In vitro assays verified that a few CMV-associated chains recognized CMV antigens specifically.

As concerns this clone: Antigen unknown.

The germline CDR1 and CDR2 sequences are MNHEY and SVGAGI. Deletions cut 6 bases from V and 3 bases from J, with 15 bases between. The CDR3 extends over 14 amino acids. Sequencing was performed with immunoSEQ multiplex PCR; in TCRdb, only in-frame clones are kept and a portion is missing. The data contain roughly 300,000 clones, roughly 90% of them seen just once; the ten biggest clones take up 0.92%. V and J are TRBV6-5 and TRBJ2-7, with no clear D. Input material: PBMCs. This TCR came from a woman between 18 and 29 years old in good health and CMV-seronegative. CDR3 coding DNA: TGTGCCAGCAGCCCCGGAGTTGCGGACTACGAGCAGTACTTC. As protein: CASSPGVADYEQYF.